This passage covers 9 T cell receptor beta chains from one sample sequenced in a study of blood T cell repertoires in COVID-19. This table comes from immunoSEQ multiplex PCR, and its TCRdb copy is limited to in-frame clones, with some not included. Of 180,000 or so clones in the sample, around 80% were seen once. The sequenced sample was PBMCs or T cells enriched from blood (not recorded which). These TCRs come from a woman aged 55-75 years who had recovered from COVID-19.

As DNA, the CDR3 is TGTGCCAGCAGCCAATCGACTACTCGACTTATCTACAATGAGCAGTTCTTC. This sequence encodes CASSQSTTRLIYNEQFF. The V gene is TRBV3-1 (or the pseudogene TRBV3-2), the J gene TRBJ2-1; a possible D gene is TRBD2 (5 bases). This CDR3 is built from 17 residues. Trimming removed 2 bases at V and 3 bases at J, with 17 bases between. From germline, CDR1 is LGHDT and CDR2 YNNKEL (reference sequence).

This chain links TRBV25-1 with TRBJ1-1, with TRBD1 as a possible D gene (5 bases). This CDR3 spans 15 amino acids. Germline V CDR1 and CDR2: MGHDK, SYGVNS. V was shortened by 4 bases and J by 0 bases, with 12 bases between the two germline ends. In nucleotides, the CDR3 is TGTGCCAGCAGTGGGGGGGGACTCATGAACACTGAAGCTTTCTTT. Translating it yields CASSGGGLMNTEAFF.

The J gene is TRBJ2-7, the V gene TRBV18, with D possibly being TRBD2 (5 bases). From germline, CDR1 is KGHSH and CDR2 LQKENI. V lost 3 bases and J lost 6, with 9 bases in between. This CDR3 is built from 12 residues. The CDR3 sequence is CASSPDSGEQYF. The CDR3 coding sequence is TGTGCCAGCTCACCGGACTCGGGCGAGCAGTACTTC.

V and J are TRBV11-2 and TRBJ2-7, with 14 positions matching TRBD2. CDR1 and CDR2 from the germline V gene are SGHAT and FQNNGV. This CDR3 has 16 amino acids. J was trimmed by 3 bases and V by 3 bases; bases with no gene match: 4. The CDR3 coding sequence is TGTGCCAGCAGCTTGGGACTAGCGGGAGAATACTACGAGCAGTACTTC. Translated: CASSLGLAGEYYEQYF.

CDR3 in amino acids: CASTSEVSYTEAFF. The CDR3 nucleotides read TGTGCCAGTACCTCGGAGGTTTCCTACACTGAAGCTTTCTTT. The chain recombines TRBV2 with TRBJ1-1; D is uncertain. The CDR3 consists of 14 residues. Trimming shortened V by 9 bases and J by 3 bases, and 17 bases separated the two germline ends. Germline-derived CDR1 and CDR2 are SNHLY and FYNNEI.

V is TRBV27 and J is TRBJ2-2; 7 bases align to TRBD2. There are 14 residues in the CDR3. The V gene end was trimmed by 4 bases and the J gene end by 5 bases; junction bases not matched to a gene: 4. Germline assignment: CDR1 MNHEY and CDR2 SMNVEV (reference sequence). DNA of the CDR3: TGTGCCAGCAGTTGGACTAGGAGGACCGGGGAGCTGTTTTTT. It yields the protein CASSWTRRTGELFF.

The CDR3 here is CSARTDYSQETQYF. DNA for the CDR3: TGCAGCGCCCGGACAGACTACAGCCAAGAGACCCAGTACTTC. The rearrangement links TRBV29-1 to TRBJ2-5; possible D gene TRBD1, 6 bases. Per germline, CDR1 SQVTM and CDR2 ANQGSEA. The ends were cut back, 7 bases at V and 1 base at J, with 16 bases in the middle. The CDR3 is made up of 14 amino acids.

The V gene is TRBV27, the J gene TRBJ2-7; TRBD1 matches at 7 bases. Germline V gene lookup returns CDR1 MNHEY and CDR2 SMNVEV (reference sequence). This CDR3 is built from 17 residues. V was pared by 0 bases and J by 1 base, with 9 bases of the junction left unmatched. This CDR3 is CASSLSPSGGSSYEQYF. Written as DNA, the CDR3 is TGTGCCAGCAGTTTATCCCCCTCAGGGGGATCATCCTACGAGCAGTACTTC.

The rearrangement uses TRBV27 and TRBJ1-6, with 9 bases aligning to TRBD1. CDR3 length: 15 residues. With 0 bases clipped from V and 10 bases from J, the junction kept 4 bases outside the gene matches. In germline, CDR1 is MNHEY, CDR2 SMNVEV (reference sequence). The CDR3 here is CASSLSTGGDSPLHF. In DNA form, the CDR3 reads TGTGCCAGCAGTTTATCGACAGGGGGAGACTCACCCCTCCACTTT.